This is a list of T cell receptor beta chains from one sample in a study of shared clonotypes between healthy human individuals. The method was immunoSEQ multiplex PCR; TCRdb's version includes in-frame clones alone and lacks a portion of them. The data show millions of clones, about 94% seen once. The sequencing input was naive CD8+ T cells sorted from blood. Receptors were obtained from a man aged 18 to 30 in good health. Both conserved end residues are part of each CDR3. A D gene is named only where the DNA matches it firmly. Size is stated for part of the rows, as once, few or many counts, or as a class when the clone is expanded.

abundance,j_gene,v_gene,len,d_gene,CDR3nt,CDR3aa
.,TRBJ2-5,TRBV7-5,18,.,TGTGCCAGAAGCTTAGTACGGGCGGGACGTGTCGAAGGGGAGACCCAGTACTTC,CARSLVRAGRVEGETQYF
.,TRBJ2-1,TRBV6-5,13,.,TGTGCCAGCAGTTACTCGAGGGCCGGGGAGCAGTTCTTC,CASSYSRAGEQFF
.,TRBJ2-1,TRBV6-1,13,TRBD1,TGTGCCAGCTCCTGGACAGGGTCGAATGAGCAGTTCTTC,CASSWTGSNEQFF
.,TRBJ2-2,TRBV7-9,15,TRBD1,TGTGCCAGCAGGCACGGGACAGCCCACACCGGGGAGCTGTTTTTT,CASRHGTAHTGELFF
.,TRBJ2-5,TRBV5-6,16,.,TGTGCCAGCAGCTTGGAATTATTAGGTACGAAAGAGACCCAGTACTTC,CASSLELLGTKETQYF
.,TRBJ1-1,TRBV15,14,.,TGTGCCACCAGCAGAGATGGGGCAGGGAGTACGGCTTTCTTT,CATSRDGAGSTAFF
.,TRBJ2-3,TRBV2,13,.,TGTGCCAGCAGTGAAGCGGGGGCAGATACGCAGTATTTT,CASSEAGADTQYF
once,TRBJ1-2,TRBV27,14,TRBD1,TGTGCCAGCAGTTCCGCGGGACAGGGAGATGGCTACACCTTC,CASSSAGQGDGYTF
.,TRBJ2-6,TRBV5-6,15,.,TGTGCCAGCAGCTTGGGGGTCTCTGGGGCCAACGTCCTGACTTTC,CASSLGVSGANVLTF
.,TRBJ1-3,TRBV9,13,.,TGTGCCAGCAGCGTAGGTGGTGAGGACACCATATATTTT,CASSVGGEDTIYF
many,TRBJ2-2,TRBV7-9,15,TRBD2,TGTGCCAGCAGCGTCCTAGCGGGGGGTTCCGGGGAGCTGTTTTTT,CASSVLAGGSGELFF
.,TRBJ2-7,TRBV9,15,TRBD2,TGTGCCAGCAGCGTAGGAAGTAGCGGGAGCGGCGAGCAGTACTTC,CASSVGSSGSGEQYF
.,TRBJ1-6,TRBV7-6,13,.,TGTGCCAGCAGCTTAGAAGGTTCTTCACCCCTCCACTTT,CASSLEGSSPLHF
.,TRBJ2-7,TRBV29-1,12,TRBD1,TGCAGCGTTGGGGACAGGGCCTACGAGCAGTACTTC,CSVGDRAYEQYF
.,TRBJ2-7,TRBV27,15,TRBD2,TGTGCCAGCAGTTTAGGAGCGGGGGAGCGTTACGAGCAGTACTTC,CASSLGAGERYEQYF
.,TRBJ2-2,TRBV10-3,13,TRBD1,TGTGCCACCGGACAGGGAAACACCGGGGAGCTGTTTTTT,CATGQGNTGELFF
.,TRBJ2-1,TRBV7-2,14,.,TGTGCCAGCAGCTTCCGGACCCTACAGGTTGAGCAGTTCTTC,CASSFRTLQVEQFF
.,TRBJ1-2,TRBV5-1,15,.,TGCGCCAGCAGCTTGGCCCAGGGAGATAGCTATGGCTACACCTTC,CASSLAQGDSYGYTF